The next 23 T cell receptor beta chains were all read from a single sample in a study of T cell repertoires in cytomegalovirus infection. TCRdb called the reads again in MiXCR, with one record for every CDR3 protein. Among 450,000 to 550,000 distinct CDR3 sequences listed, approximately 15% were seen once. Sequenced input: CD8+ T cells from PBMCs. All receptors come from a human donor in good health (CMV status not recorded). Some clones in this sample may be carry-over from other donors' samples.

This clonotype appeared many times. V gene TRBV7-9 combines with J gene TRBJ1-2; possible D gene TRBD1, 6 bases. Trimming took 2 bases from V and 6 from J, leaving 28 bases between them. The CDR3 consists of 19 residues. The germline CDR1 and CDR2 sequences are SEHNR and FQNEAQ (reference sequence). CDR3 amino acids: CASSLIGGGTGRSDNGYTF. CDR3 DNA: TGTGCCAGCAGCTTAATAGGGGGAGGAACAGGTCGGAGTGATAATGGCTACACCTTC.

In its sample, this clonotype was seen many times. The J gene is TRBJ2-5, the V gene TRBV6-6, with D unresolved. Germline V gives CDR1 MNHNY, CDR2 SVGAGI (reference sequence). Trimming took off 5 bases at V and 0 bases at J, with 16 bases between the two ends. This CDR3 has 16 amino acids. The chain's CDR3 is CASSPRAEQYQETQYF. CDR3 DNA sequence: TGTGCCAGCAGTCCTCGGGCAGAACAGTACCAAGAGACCCAGTACTTC.

In this sample, this clonotype turned up a few times. The V call is TRBV6-2 or TRBV6-3, the J call TRBJ2-7, with 9 positions matching TRBD2. This CDR3 has 17 residues. CDR1 and CDR2 (germline): MNHEY, SVGEGT. With 0 bases clipped from V and 2 bases from J, the junction kept 8 bases outside the gene matches. CDR3 DNA sequence: TGTGCCAGCAGTTACTCCACTAGCGGGTCCAGCCCCTACGAGCAGTACTTC. This encodes CASSYSTSGSSPYEQYF.

This clonotype was recorded at least ten times. V and J are TRBV6-5 and TRBJ2-1; 8 nucleotides line up with TRBD2. Germline trimming cut 4 bases from V and 8 bases from J; bases unmatched to any gene: 4. The CDR3 consists of 13 residues. CDR1 is MNHEY, CDR2 SVGAGI, per germline. CDR3 region: CASSSGLGDEQFF. The CDR3 DNA reads as TGTGCCAGCAGTTCGGGACTAGGGGATGAGCAGTTCTTC.

This clonotype was recorded at least ten times. The chain employs TRBV7-7 and TRBJ1-5; TRBD1 aligns across 11 bases. There are 18 residues in the CDR3. J was trimmed by 2 bases and V by 1 base; bases with no gene match: 7. Germline V gene data show CDR1 as SSHAT and CDR2 as FNYEAQ (reference sequence). The CDR3 nucleotides are TGTGCCAGCAGCTTAGTTGGGACAGGGGGTAACGGCAATCAGCCCCAGCATTTT. Its protein is CASSLVGTGGNGNQPQHF.

This clonotype came up a few times. This rearrangement joins TRBV10-3 to TRBJ2-1; D unresolved. The CDR3 runs 12 residues. The germline V and J ends were trimmed by 3 bases and 6 bases, with 6 bases remaining between them. The germline gives CDR1 ENHRY, CDR2 SYGVKD. CDR3 sequence reads: CAISEKGNEQFF. The DNA of the CDR3 is TGTGCCATCAGTGAAAAGGGCAATGAGCAGTTCTTC.

The rearrangement links TRBV29-1 to TRBJ2-7, with 7 positions matching TRBD1. Germline CDR1 SQVTM, CDR2 ANQGSEA. The V gene end was trimmed by 5 bases and the J gene end by 4 bases; junction bases not matched to a gene: 2. The CDR3 consists of 11 residues. The CDR3 here is CSVLDRYEQYF. CDR3 sequence (DNA): TGCAGCGTTTTGGACAGGTACGAGCAGTACTTC.

This chain links TRBV11-2 with TRBJ2-7, with a possible D match to TRBD2 (5 bases). Germline V lookup: CDR1 SGHAT, CDR2 FQNNGV. The CDR3 loop spans 16 amino acids. Trimming shortened V by 0 bases and J by 6 bases, and 18 bases separated the two germline ends. CDR3: CASSLDFGRRRAEQYF. In nucleotides, the CDR3 is TGTGCCAGCAGCTTAGATTTCGGCAGGCGGCGGGCCGAGCAGTACTTC.

CDR3 nucleotides: TGTGCCAGCAGTAATACTAGCGGGGGTTCCTACGAGCAGTACTTC. The encoded protein is CASSNTSGGSYEQYF. The chain couples TRBV7-9 to TRBJ2-7; TRBD2 aligns across 11 bases. J lost 1 base, V lost 6 bases, and 5 bases had no gene match. In germline, CDR1 is SEHNR, CDR2 FQNEAQ (reference sequence). The CDR3 is made up of 15 amino acids. The whole variable domain, remainder taken from reference TRBV7-9 and TRBJ2-7, is DTGVSQNPRHKITKRGQNVTFRCDPISEHNRLYWYRQTLGQGPEFLTYFQNEAQLEKSRLLSDRFSAERPKGSFSTLEIQRTEQGDSAMYLCASSNTSGGSYEQYFGPGTRLTVT.

The table lists this clonotype with a count of one. This chain uses TRBV7-9 with TRBJ1-5; D gene unclear. In germline, CDR1 is SEHNR, CDR2 FQNEAQ (reference sequence). The CDR3 is 12 amino acids. Between the trimmed V and J ends, which lost 9 bases and 5 bases, there was a span of 11 bases. The CDR3 coding sequence is TGTGCCAGTTCCCAGTTCGATCAGCCCCAGCATTTT. Translation gives CASSQFDQPQHF.

The rearrangement links TRBV6-1 to TRBJ2-1; D is possibly TRBD1 (5 bases). V shed 7 bases and J shed 4 bases, with 11 bases lying between them. The CDR3 spans 13 residues. The germline V gene encodes CDR1 MNHNS and CDR2 SASEGT. The CDR3 region is CASTLTEYNEQFF. The DNA for the CDR3 is TGTGCCAGCACCCTGACAGAATACAATGAGCAGTTCTTC.

This clonotype was seen many times. This chain links TRBV11-2 with TRBJ1-1; tentatively, D is TRBD1 (5 bases). The V gene's germline CDR1 is SGHAT and CDR2 FQNNGV. The V gene lost 7 bases and the J gene lost 7 bases, with 13 bases spanning the gap. The CDR3 has 12 amino acids. CDR3 loop: CASKSGGGEAFF. CDR3 DNA: TGTGCCAGCAAATCGGGGGGAGGTGAAGCTTTCTTT.

The chain employs TRBV5-1 and TRBJ2-7; no reliable D call. V was trimmed by 4 bases and J by 0 bases, leaving 14 bases between them. The length of the CDR3 is 15 residues. Looked up from germline, CDR1 is SGHRS and CDR2 is YFSETQ. CDR3 DNA: TGCGCCAGCAGCGGCACCACTCGGAGCTCCTACGAGCAGTACTTC. Amino acid sequence: CASSGTTRSSYEQYF. Full variable domain (rest looked up from reference TRBV5-1 and TRBJ2-7): KAGVTQTPRYLIKTRGQQVTLSCSPISGHRSVSWYQQTPGQGLQFLFEYFSETQRNKGNFPGRFSGRQFSNSRSEMNVSTLELGDSALYLCASSGTTRSSYEQYFGPGTRLTVT.

Many counts were recorded for this clonotype. The rearrangement joins TRBV3-1 to TRBJ1-4; no reliable D call. The germline gives CDR1 LGHDT, CDR2 YNNKEL (reference sequence). This CDR3 has 14 amino acids. Trimming pared 3 bases from V and 3 bases from J, leaving 8 bases between. CDR3 nucleotide sequence: TGTGCCAGCAGCCATGCTGGGGCTAATGAAAAACTGTTTTTT. It encodes CASSHAGANEKLFF.

V is TRBV27 and J is TRBJ2-7, with D perhaps TRBD1 (5 bases). This CDR3 has 12 residues. V lost 5 bases, J lost 6 bases, and 11 bases lay in between. Germline-derived CDR1 and CDR2 are MNHEY and SMNVEV (reference sequence). This CDR3 reads CASSTSGFEQYF. DNA of the CDR3: TGTGCCAGCAGTACTTCAGGGTTCGAGCAGTACTTC.

The rearrangement uses TRBV7-9 and TRBJ2-3; D is ambiguous. With the DNA end fitting TRBJ1-5 better, the J assignment may be wrong. Germline lookup yields CDR1 SEHNR and CDR2 FQNEAQ (reference sequence). This CDR3 region has 17 residues. In DNA, the CDR3 is TGTGCCAGCAGCTCCGGTATGGGTCCGAGGAGCACAGATACGCAGCATTTT. The encoded protein is CASSSGMGPRSTDTQHF.

This clonotype was seen only a few times. The chain links TRBV12-3 or TRBV12-4 to TRBJ2-2; 9 nucleotides match TRBD2. The CDR3 runs to 15 residues. V dropped 6 bases and J dropped 7; count of bases not matched to a gene: 9. CDR3 protein: CASSPTRGGVGELFF. In DNA form, the CDR3 reads TGTGCCAGCAGCCCAACGCGGGGGGGAGTCGGGGAGCTGTTTTTT.

This clonotype was seen many times. V gene TRBV7-6 combines with J gene TRBJ1-5; D gene ambiguous. The germline V gene has CDR1 SGHVS and CDR2 FNYEAQ. Trimming left V 6 bases short and J 4 bases short, with 16 bases between. The length of the CDR3 is 15 residues. CDR3 amino acids: CASSPFGRENQPQHF. The CDR3 DNA is TGTGCCAGCAGTCCTTTCGGGCGGGAAAATCAGCCCCAGCATTTT.

Here the CDR3 DNA reads TGCAGTGCTAGTCGGCTAGGCGGGAACAATGAGCAGTTCTTC. Protein: CSASRLGGNNEQFF. V and J are TRBV20-1 and TRBJ2-1; D may be TRBD2 (6 bases). Trimming left V 3 bases short and J 5 bases short, with 14 bases between. The CDR3 loop spans 14 amino acids. Per germline, CDR1 DFQATT and CDR2 SNEGSKA (reference sequence).

This clonotype was detected many times. The chain couples TRBV6-1 to TRBJ1-5; 7 nucleotides agree with TRBD1. CDR1 and CDR2 from the germline V gene are MNHNS and SASEGT. V was clipped by 4 bases and J by 1 base; unmatched bases: 7. This CDR3 region has 16 residues. CDR3 protein: CASSGQGLRSNQPQHF. As DNA, the CDR3 is TGTGCCAGCAGTGGACAGGGTTTGAGGAGCAATCAGCCCCAGCATTTT.

This clonotype was picked up many times. The chain couples TRBV7-6 to TRBJ2-7; no definite D call. Germline assignment: CDR1 SGHVS and CDR2 FNYEAQ. The CDR3 contains 15 residues. Trimming stripped 0 bases from V and 1 base from J, with 10 bases between. The CDR3 is CASSLAMASSYEQYF. CDR3 DNA sequence: TGTGCCAGCAGCTTAGCAATGGCATCTTCCTACGAGCAGTACTTC.

This clonotype turned up a few times. The chain is built from TRBV10-3 and TRBJ2-5, with 9 bases matching TRBD2. The CDR3 spans 14 residues. CDR1 and CDR2 (germline): ENHRY, SYGVKD. The V and J ends lost 3 bases and 10 bases, in that order; junction bases with no gene match: 9. CDR3 amino acids: CAISDGVSGRIQYF. Here the CDR3 DNA reads TGTGCCATCAGTGACGGGGTTAGCGGGAGAATCCAGTACTTC.

This clonotype showed up many times. The chain recombines TRBV27 with TRBJ2-1; D unresolved. The CDR3 extends over 11 amino acids. Germline CDR1 and CDR2: MNHEY and SMNVEV (reference sequence). V dropped 3 bases and J dropped 6 bases, with 3 bases sitting between them. The DNA of the CDR3 is TGTGCCAGCAGTTTTTTCAATGAGCAGTTCTTC. Protein product: CASSFFNEQFF.